The 8 T cell receptor beta chains in this list originate from one sample, sequenced in a study of cytomegalovirus exposure and HLA in healthy donors. The PCR was carried out with 60 Vbeta primers and 13 Jbeta primers. The repertoire was sequenced with immunoSEQ multiplex PCR; TCRdb's copy has only in-frame clones and lacks some. The sample yields about 130,000 clones, around 80% seen once. The sequencing sample was made of PBMCs. The receptors originated from a boy under 10 years old in good health and CMV-seronegative.

The chain links TRBV9 to TRBJ1-5; 7 nucleotides match TRBD1. V was clipped by 3 bases and J by 4 bases; unmatched bases: 4. CDR1 is SGDLS and CDR2 is YYNGEE in the germline V gene. This CDR3 is 14 amino acids long. The DNA for the CDR3 is TGTGCCAGCAGCGGGGACAGTGATAATCAGCCCCAGCATTTT. It is translated as CASSGDSDNQPQHF.

The chain couples TRBV4-3 to TRBJ1-1; D is uncertain. CDR3 length: 16 residues. CDR1 is LGHNA and CDR2 is YSLEER in the germline V gene. V shed 0 bases and J shed 1 base, with 12 bases lying between them. CDR3 loop: CASSQEIRQRNTEAFF. CDR3 DNA: TGCGCCAGCAGCCAAGAAATTAGACAAAGGAACACTGAAGCTTTCTTT.

The chain joins TRBV11-3 to TRBJ2-3; 7 bases match TRBD1. The CDR3 is 16 residues long. V lost 4 bases and J lost 2; bases outside the gene matches: 9. CDR1 is SGHNT and CDR2 is YENEEA in the germline V gene. In DNA form, the CDR3 reads TGTGCCAGCAGCTCAGCCACAGGGGAAAACACAGATACGCAGTATTTT. Translating it yields CASSSATGENTDTQYF.

In the case of this clone: At one end the junction does not follow the germline gene, possibly because of a read error. The sample holds other DNA sequences that translate to the same CDR3. The chain is built from TRBV6-1 and TRBJ1-2; the D gene is possibly TRBD1 (5 bases). Germline loops: CDR1 MNHNS, CDR2 SASEGT. The CDR3 sequence is 14 residues long. The CDR3 DNA is TGCGCCAGCAGTACCCAGGGTTCTAACTATGGCTACACCTTC. As protein: CASSTQGSNYGYTF.

The V call is TRBV27, the J call TRBJ2-7; D is undetermined. The CDR3 sequence is 13 residues long. In germline, CDR1 is MNHEY, CDR2 SMNVEV (reference sequence). Trimming cost V 5 bases and J 3 bases, with 11 bases left between them. CDR3 sequence (DNA): TGTGCCAGCAGTCCACGTCGGGTCTACGAGCAGTACTTC. It codes for CASSPRRVYEQYF.

In its sample, this clone was seen once. The gene calls are TRBV19 and TRBJ1-1; 7 bases are shared with TRBD1. The V segment lost 1 base and the J segment 3 bases; nucleotides outside the gene matches: 14. Germline CDR1 is LNHDA and CDR2 is SQIVND (reference sequence). The CDR3 spans 18 residues. The CDR3 sequence is CASSIGLTSRGPHTEAFF. The CDR3 nucleotides read TGTGCCAGTAGTATAGGACTGACATCGAGGGGGCCTCACACTGAAGCTTTCTTT.

The genes are TRBV6-1 and TRBJ1-2, with D hard to call. This CDR3 spans 12 amino acids. Germline CDR1 reads MNHNS; CDR2 reads SASEGT. The V end lost 6 bases, the J end lost 2 bases, and 7 bases lay between the germline ends. The CDR3 coding sequence is TGTGCCAGCAGCCCTTTCAACTATGGCTACACCTTC. Protein: CASSPFNYGYTF.

The CDR3 loop is CASSTGTGGKSLHF. CDR3 DNA: TGCGCCAGCAGCACCGGGACAGGGGGCAAATCCCTCCACTTT. The V call is TRBV4-1, the J call TRBJ1-6, with 12 bases that match TRBD1. The CDR3 runs to 14 residues. Germline V gene data show CDR1 as MGHRA and CDR2 as YSYEKL. The junction had 7 bases not matched to a gene; V was cut back by 5 bases and J by 14 bases.